These 23 T cell receptor beta chains originate from one sample sequenced in a study of CD8 T cells in Susac syndrome. With random hexamers, reverse transcription was performed on about 0.5 to 1 ug of RNA. TCRdb re-called the immunoSEQ multiplex PCR reads through MiXCR, storing one row per CDR3 protein. The repertoire has 250,000 to 300,000 distinct CDR3 sequences, approximately 81% of them found once; the top ten carry 0.11%. The sequenced material came from CD8+ T cells from PBMCs. The receptors stem from a human donor with multiple sclerosis.

The chain couples TRBV28 to TRBJ2-7; D tentatively reads TRBD1 or TRBD2 (6 bases each). V dropped 5 bases and J dropped 2 bases, with 16 bases sitting between them. The germline gives CDR1 MDHEN, CDR2 SYDVKM. This CDR3 is 15 amino acids long. CDR3 region: CASSGTQGQTYEQYF. Here the CDR3 DNA reads TGTGCCAGCAGTGGGACTCAGGGGCAGACCTACGAGCAGTACTTC. Looking up the rest from reference TRBV28 and TRBJ2-7 gives the full variable domain: DVKVTQSSRYLVKRTGEKVFLECVQDMDHENMFWYRQDPGLGLRLIYFSYDVKMKEKGDIPEGYSVSREKKERFSLILESASTNQTSMYLCASSGTQGQTYEQYFGPGTRLTVT.

The chain joins TRBV20-1 to TRBJ2-2; D is uncertain. The CDR3 is 13 amino acids. Looked up from germline, CDR1 is DFQATT and CDR2 is SNEGSKA (reference sequence). Trimming pared 5 bases from V and 1 base from J, leaving 8 bases between. The CDR3 nucleotides are TGCAGTGCTGTCTCTATGAACACCGGGGAGCTGTTTTTT. Its translation: CSAVSMNTGELFF.

This chain connects TRBV3-1 to TRBJ2-3; TRBD2 agrees at 9 bases. The V gene end was trimmed by 4 bases and the J gene end by 4 bases; junction bases not matched to a gene: 9. This CDR3 spans 16 amino acids. Germline V gene sequence: CDR1 LGHDT, CDR2 YNNKEL (reference sequence). In nucleotides, the CDR3 is TGTGCCAGCAGCCCGATCATAGCGGGAGAAGCAGATACGCAGTATTTT. Its protein is CASSPIIAGEADTQYF.

The chain employs TRBV27 and TRBJ1-1, with TRBD1 as a possible D gene (6 bases). The V end lost 7 bases, the J end lost 4 bases, and 13 bases lay between the germline ends. Germline CDR1 MNHEY, CDR2 SMNVEV (reference sequence). The CDR3 is 13 amino acids. Here the CDR3 DNA reads TGTGCCAGCAAACCTACAGGGATCACTGAAGCTTTCTTT. Residues: CASKPTGITEAFF.

This rearrangement joins TRBV12-3 or TRBV12-4 to TRBJ2-7; D ambiguous. Trimming took 4 bases from V and 5 from J, leaving 12 bases between them. CDR3 length equals 13 residues. Written as DNA, the CDR3 is TGTGCCAGCAGTTGGGTCAGGTCCCACGAGCAGTACTTC. This gives the protein CASSWVRSHEQYF.

This chain links TRBV9 with TRBJ2-3; TRBD2 aligns across 10 bases. Germline CDR1 reads SGDLS; CDR2 reads YYNGEE. CDR3 size: 15 residues. The V gene end was trimmed by 8 bases and the J gene end by 5 bases; junction bases not matched to a gene: 11. The CDR3 region has the DNA TGTGCCAGTTCCCTAGCGGGAGTTCTTGGAGATACGCAGTATTTT. Its translation is CASSLAGVLGDTQYF.

V usage is TRBV28 and J usage is TRBJ2-3, with TRBD2 as a possible D gene (5 bases). V lost 2 bases to trimming and J lost 0 bases, with 9 bases between them. This CDR3 contains 15 residues. Per germline, CDR1 MDHEN and CDR2 SYDVKM. CDR3 in DNA: TGTGCCAGCAGTTTACGTAGCGCTAGCACAGATACGCAGTATTTT. Encoded protein: CASSLRSASTDTQYF.

This chain uses TRBV7-2 with TRBJ2-7; 9 bases fit TRBD2. Trimming at V came to 5 bases and at J to 2 bases, leaving 7 bases not matched to a gene. The CDR3 spans 15 residues. CDR1 is SGHTA and CDR2 is FQGNSA in the germline V gene. The DNA for the CDR3 is TGTGCCAGCAGCGAAGGACTAGCGATCGCCTACGAGCAGTACTTC. It yields the protein CASSEGLAIAYEQYF. The complete variable domain, with remaining parts taken from reference TRBV7-2 and TRBJ2-7, reads GAGVSQSPSNKVTEKGKDVELRCDPISGHTALYWYRQSLGQGLEFLIYFQGNSAPDKSGLPSDRFSAERTGGSVSTLTIQRTQQEDSAVYLCASSEGLAIAYEQYFGPGTRLTVT.

The sample holds a few counts of this clonotype. The V and J genes are TRBV5-6 and TRBJ2-3; D call uncertain. Germline CDR1 SGHDT, CDR2 YYEEEE. Trimming shortened V by 2 bases and J by 4 bases, and 5 bases separated the two germline ends. The CDR3 length is 12 residues. This CDR3 reads CASSFQADTQYF. For the CDR3, the DNA is TGTGCCAGCAGCTTTCAGGCAGATACGCAGTATTTT.

This clonotype has only one observation. This chain connects TRBV27 to TRBJ1-6; TRBD1 is a possible D gene (5 bases). The germline V gene has CDR1 MNHEY and CDR2 SMNVEV (reference sequence). The CDR3 totals 15 residues. V shed 5 bases and J shed 7 bases, with 15 bases lying between them. CDR3 coding DNA: TGTGCCAGCAGTGAAAGGGACGGCCTGAATTCACCCCTCCACTTT. Translation gives CASSERDGLNSPLHF.

This chain links TRBV12-3 or TRBV12-4 with TRBJ2-1, with 7 bases lining up with TRBD2. The V segment lost 3 bases and the J segment 10 bases; nucleotides outside the gene matches: 15. This CDR3 region has 16 residues. The CDR3 loop is CASSFLGSGIPLEQFF. In DNA, the CDR3 is TGTGCCAGCAGTTTCTTAGGCAGCGGGATCCCTCTGGAGCAGTTCTTC.

This chain connects TRBV9 to TRBJ2-4, with D possibly being TRBD1 or TRBD2 (5 bases each). Deletions cut 3 bases from V and 9 bases from J, with 16 bases between. CDR3 size: 14 residues. CDR1 is SGDLS and CDR2 is YYNGEE in the germline V gene. The CDR3 loop is CASSEQAMGSIQYF. CDR3 DNA sequence: TGTGCCAGCAGCGAACAGGCAATGGGGAGCATTCAGTACTTC.

CDR3 region: CAMTGQSSSTDTQYF. CDR3 nucleotides: TGTGCCATGACAGGACAGTCATCTAGCACAGATACGCAGTATTTT. The rearrangement uses TRBV10-3 and TRBJ2-3, with a tentative D call TRBD1 (6 bases). This CDR3 has 15 residues. CDR1 is ENHRY and CDR2 is SYGVKD in the germline V gene. Trimming cost V 9 bases and J 0 bases, with 16 bases left between them.

This chain connects TRBV5-4 to TRBJ2-7; 8 nucleotides agree with TRBD2. The CDR3 length is 15 residues. Germline-derived CDR1 and CDR2 are SGHNT and YYREEE (reference sequence). V lost 2 bases and J lost 4; bases outside the gene matches: 8. CDR3 protein: CASSFKREFTYEQYF. The CDR3 DNA is TGTGCCAGCAGCTTTAAGCGGGAGTTTACGTACGAGCAGTACTTC.

This rearrangement joins TRBV4-1 to TRBJ2-3; 9 nucleotides align to TRBD1. This CDR3 spans 17 amino acids. Germline CDR1 and CDR2: MGHRA and YSYEKL. V shed 2 bases and J 2 bases; nucleotides not matched to a gene: 8. This CDR3 reads CASSQPYRDRDTDTQYF. The CDR3 nucleotides read TGCGCCAGCAGCCAACCTTACCGGGACAGGGACACAGATACGCAGTATTTT.

J is TRBJ2-7 and V is TRBV20-1, with 14 nucleotides matching TRBD2. Germline CDR1 DFQATT, CDR2 SNEGSKA (reference sequence). The CDR3 loop spans 17 amino acids. After removal of 4 bases from V and 5 bases from J, the junction contained 13 bases not matched to a gene. The CDR3 sequence is CSAKWTGTSGSSHEQYF. CDR3 DNA sequence: TGCAGTGCTAAGTGGACAGGGACTAGCGGGAGTTCCCACGAGCAGTACTTC.

The V call is TRBV27, the J call TRBJ2-2; 11 bases agree with TRBD2. CDR3 length: 17 amino acids. CDR1 and CDR2 from the germline V gene are MNHEY and SMNVEV (reference sequence). After removal of 2 bases from V and 6 bases from J, the junction contained 8 bases not matched to a gene. The CDR3 DNA reads as TGTGCCAGCAGTTTAAATAGCGGGAGGGGGCGCTCCGGGGAGCTGTTTTTT. Protein product: CASSLNSGRGRSGELFF.

The rearrangement joins TRBV6-5 to TRBJ2-1; no firm D call. The V end lost 2 bases, the J end lost 0 bases, and 8 bases lay between the germline ends. The length of the CDR3 is 15 residues. Germline CDR1 reads MNHEY; CDR2 reads SVGAGI. The CDR3 is CASSYKSNSYNEQFF. Written as DNA, the CDR3 is TGTGCCAGCAGTTACAAATCTAACTCCTACAATGAGCAGTTCTTC.

This chain connects TRBV4-1 to TRBJ1-5; TRBD1 might be the D (6 bases). Trimming pared 4 bases from V and 3 bases from J, leaving 13 bases between. The CDR3 sequence is 15 residues long. CDR1 and CDR2 from the germline V gene are MGHRA and YSYEKL. The CDR3 spells CASSRDRPLNQPQHF. The CDR3 DNA reads as TGCGCCAGCAGCCGAGACAGGCCCCTCAATCAGCCCCAGCATTTT.

The chain combines TRBV14 with TRBJ2-1; D ambiguous. Deletions cut 3 bases from V and 3 bases from J, with 6 bases between. This CDR3 has 13 residues. The germline V gene encodes CDR1 SGHDN and CDR2 FVKESK. CDR3: CASSQLVYNEQFF. In DNA, the CDR3 is TGTGCCAGCAGCCAGTTAGTCTACAATGAGCAGTTCTTC. Drawing the rest from reference TRBV14 and TRBJ2-1, the complete variable domain is EAGVTQFPSHSVIEKGQTVTLRCDPISGHDNLYWYRRVMGKEIKFLLHFVKESKQDESGMPNNRFLAERTGGTYSTLKVQPAELEDSGVYFCASSQLVYNEQFFGPGTRLTVL.

J is TRBJ2-1 and V is TRBV9; TRBD2 might be the D (6 bases). Trimming took 2 bases from V and 4 from J, leaving 19 bases between them. In germline, CDR1 is SGDLS, CDR2 YYNGEE. This CDR3 spans 17 amino acids. CDR3 amino acids: CASSVPSDGMGYNEQFF. CDR3 in DNA: TGTGCCAGCAGCGTTCCTAGCGATGGGATGGGGTACAATGAGCAGTTCTTC.

This clonotype has only one observation. V and J are TRBV3-1 and TRBJ2-1, with D possibly called TRBD1 or TRBD2 (5 bases each). Trimming took off 1 base at V and 0 bases at J, with 19 bases between the two ends. The V gene's germline CDR1 is LGHDT and CDR2 YNNKEL (reference sequence). The CDR3 contains 19 residues. The CDR3 DNA sequence: TGTGCCAGCAGCCAAGGGGTCCGGGGCCGAACCTTCTCCTACAATGAGCAGTTCTTC. Translating it yields CASSQGVRGRTFSYNEQFF.

The J gene is TRBJ1-1, the V gene TRBV19, with D perhaps TRBD1 (5 bases). V lost 5 bases and J 4 bases, leaving 11 bases between the germline ends. This CDR3 contains 13 residues. Germline values: CDR1 LNHDA, CDR2 SQIVND (reference sequence). CDR3 nucleotides: TGTGCCAGTAGTCCTACAGGCTCCACTGAAGCTTTCTTT. It is translated as CASSPTGSTEAFF. Looking up the rest from reference TRBV19 and TRBJ1-1 gives the full variable domain: DGGITQSPKYLFRKEGQNVTLSCEQNLNHDAMYWYRQDPGQGLRLIYYSQIVNDFQKGDIAEGYSVSREKKESFPLTVTSAQKNPTAFYLCASSPTGSTEAFFGQGTRLTVV.